This passage covers 22 T cell receptor beta chains from one sample sequenced in a study of cytomegalovirus exposure and HLA in healthy donors (dated by TCRdb to 2016 to 2017). The protocol used for the library was the immunoSEQ multiplex PCR assay. For the multiplex PCR, a mixture combining 60 forward primers for TCR Vbeta segments and 13 reverse primers for TCR Jbeta segments was used. Entries here come from immuneACCESS through TCRdb and include only in-frame sequences with V and J called. Some clones fail to appear in such tables; in the studies checked, an unresolved V gene covers under half of the shortfall, and the cause of the remainder is unknown. The sample has 100,000 to 120,000 clones on record, 60% to 85% of them singletons. The top ten clonotypes cover about 2.9% of the sample. Sequencing input: PBMCs. These receptors were taken from a woman aged 60-75 years in good health and CMV-seropositive.

The chain couples TRBV6-4 to TRBJ2-2; the D gene is possibly TRBD2 (5 bases). The CDR3 has 14 residues. CDR1 is MRHNA and CDR2 is SNTAGT in the germline V gene. Trimming stripped 6 bases from V and 4 bases from J, with 12 bases between. The DNA of the CDR3 is TGTGCCAGCAGGACGGGATTGGGCACCGGGGAGCTGTTTTTT. Translation: CASRTGLGTGELFF.

This chain uses TRBV7-9 with TRBJ1-1; TRBD1 might be the D (6 bases). CDR3 size: 14 residues. CDR1 is SEHNR, CDR2 FQNEAQ, per germline (reference sequence). Trimming left V 7 bases short and J 1 base short, with 13 bases between. The CDR3 protein is CASTFEGGNTEAFF. As DNA, the CDR3 is TGTGCCAGCACGTTCGAAGGGGGGAACACTGAAGCTTTCTTT.

The rearrangement uses TRBV9 and TRBJ1-3, with D unclear. The CDR3 is 15 residues long. V lost 0 bases to trimming and J lost 0 bases, with 7 bases between them. CDR1 and CDR2 from the germline V gene are SGDLS and YYNGEE. The CDR3 is CASSVGPSSGNTIYF. CDR3 DNA: TGTGCCAGCAGCGTAGGCCCGAGCTCTGGAAACACCATATATTTT.

The rearrangement joins TRBV5-1 to TRBJ2-5; D might be TRBD2 (6 bases). The CDR3 has 14 amino acids. The V and J ends lost 1 base and 2 bases respectively, with 9 bases between them. Germline CDR1 and CDR2: SGHRS and YFSETQ. The CDR3, as DNA: TGCGCCAGCAGCTTGATCGGGACTCAAGAGACCCAGTACTTC. It translates to CASSLIGTQETQYF.

The CDR3 protein is CASSEGGSNTEAFF. The CDR3 region has the DNA TGTGCCAGCAGTGAGGGGGGAAGTAACACTGAAGCTTTCTTT. This chain uses TRBV2 with TRBJ1-1; tentative D call: TRBD1 (5 bases). CDR1 and CDR2 (germline): SNHLY, FYNNEI. The V end lost 3 bases, the J end lost 2 bases, and 10 bases lay between the germline ends. CDR3 size: 14 residues.

This rearrangement joins TRBV19 to TRBJ2-1, with 11 bases aligning to TRBD2. This CDR3 region has 17 residues. Germline V CDR1 and CDR2: LNHDA, SQIVND (reference sequence). With V trimmed by 2 bases and J by 2 bases, 5 bases remained unmatched. The CDR3 loop is CASSILAGGGAYNEQFF. For the CDR3, the DNA is TGTGCCAGTAGTATACTAGCGGGAGGTGGCGCCTACAATGAGCAGTTCTTC.

This clone has only a few counts. The chain combines TRBV5-4 with TRBJ2-7; TRBD1 matches 7 bases. The junction had 6 bases not matched to a gene; V was cut back by 3 bases and J by 0 bases. Looked up from germline, CDR1 is SGHNT and CDR2 is YYREEE (reference sequence). The CDR3 contains 15 residues. The CDR3 sequence: CASSSRDRSSYEQYF. The CDR3 DNA follows: TGTGCCAGCAGCTCCCGGGACAGAAGCTCCTACGAGCAGTACTTC. The full variable domain, with the rest looked up from reference TRBV5-4 and TRBJ2-7, is ETGVTQSPTHLIKTRGQQVTLRCSSQSGHNTVSWYQQALGQGPQFIFQYYREEENGRGNFPPRFSGLQFPNYSSELNVNALELDDSALYLCASSSRDRSSYEQYFGPGTRLTVT.

The rearrangement uses TRBV9 and TRBJ2-7; 8 nucleotides line up with TRBD2. The CDR3 sequence is 14 residues long. J gave up 2 bases and V 0 bases, and 1 base lay outside the gene matches. CDR1 is SGDLS and CDR2 is YYNGEE in the germline V gene. The CDR3 nucleotides are TGTGCCAGCAGCGTAGCTAGCGGGCCCTACGAGCAGTACTTC. This translates into CASSVASGPYEQYF. Using reference TRBV9 and TRBJ2-7 for the parts outside the CDR3, the full variable domain is DSGVTQTPKHLITATGQRVTLRCSPRSGDLSVYWYQQSLDQGLQFLIQYYNGEERAKGNILERFSAQQFPDLHSELNLSSLELGDSALYFCASSVASGPYEQYFGPGTRLTVT.

In its sample, this clone was seen a few times. This chain uses TRBV28 with TRBJ2-2; TRBD2 matches at 16 bases. The trim removed 0 bases at V and 6 bases at J, leaving 1 base unmatched. The germline V gene has CDR1 MDHEN and CDR2 SYDVKM. The CDR3 is 17 residues long. The CDR3 spells CASSLWGLAGGPGELFF. CDR3 bases: TGTGCCAGCAGTTTATGGGGACTAGCGGGAGGGCCCGGGGAGCTGTTTTTT.

The gene calls are TRBV10-1 and TRBJ2-5; 9 nucleotides align to TRBD2. The germline V gene has CDR1 WNHNN and CDR2 SYGVQD (reference sequence). Unmatched junction bases numbered 4, after V lost 1 base and J lost 4 bases. This CDR3 is built from 15 residues. CDR3 sequence reads: CASSELREGLETQYF. Here the CDR3 DNA reads TGCGCCAGCAGTGAGTTGCGGGAGGGCCTAGAGACCCAGTACTTC.

The gene calls are TRBV6-5 and TRBJ1-6, with TRBD1 matching over 9 bases. This CDR3 comprises 16 residues. V lost 3 bases, J lost 6 bases, and 6 bases stayed unmatched. Germline V gene data show CDR1 as MNHEY and CDR2 as SVGAGI. CDR3 DNA sequence: TGTGCCAGCAGTTATGACAGGGGGTCGGGTAATTCACCCCTCCACTTT. Protein: CASSYDRGSGNSPLHF.

The rearrangement links TRBV27 to TRBJ2-7; possible D gene TRBD2, 6 bases. Per the germline V gene, CDR1 is MNHEY and CDR2 is SMNVEV (reference sequence). CDR3 size: 15 residues. V was clipped by 5 bases and J by 0 bases, with 14 bases between them. Here the CDR3 DNA reads TGTGCCAGCAGTCCTAGCGCACACCCCTCCTACGAGCAGTACTTC. Its translation: CASSPSAHPSYEQYF.

CDR3 DNA: TGTGCCAGCTCATCGGGTACAGGAGGGGACACTGAAGCTTTCTTT. Its protein is CASSSGTGGDTEAFF. The rearrangement links TRBV18 to TRBJ1-1, with D perhaps TRBD1 (5 bases). The CDR3 has 15 residues. Germline lookup yields CDR1 KGHSH and CDR2 LQKENI. V was shortened by 5 bases and J by 3 bases, with 16 bases between the two germline ends.

J is TRBJ1-4 and V is TRBV19; possibly TRBD1 for D (5 bases). Per germline, CDR1 LNHDA and CDR2 SQIVND (reference sequence). CDR3 size: 15 residues. V shed 5 bases and J shed 7 bases, with 17 bases lying between them. This CDR3 is CASSPGTMASEKLFF. CDR3 nucleotides: TGTGCCAGTAGTCCCGGGACTATGGCGAGTGAAAAACTGTTTTTT. The entire variable domain, with the rest obtained from reference TRBV19 and TRBJ1-4, is as follows: DGGITQSPKYLFRKEGQNVTLSCEQNLNHDAMYWYRQDPGQGLRLIYYSQIVNDFQKGDIAEGYSVSREKKESFPLTVTSAQKNPTAFYLCASSPGTMASEKLFFGSGTQLSVL.

The CDR3 protein is CASSLSRTGIVQPQHF. CDR3 in DNA: TGTGCCAGCAGTTTATCGAGGACAGGGATTGTTCAGCCCCAGCATTTT. The rearrangement links TRBV27 to TRBJ1-5; TRBD1 aligns across 8 bases. Germline assignment: CDR1 MNHEY and CDR2 SMNVEV (reference sequence). This CDR3 contains 16 residues. The trim removed 0 bases at V and 6 bases at J, leaving 7 bases unmatched.

As to this clone: Its ends do not fully match the called genes, so a read error is possible. This rearrangement joins TRBV7-7 to TRBJ2-7; D ambiguous. Per the germline V gene, CDR1 is SSHAT and CDR2 is FNYEAQ (reference sequence). CDR3 length: 13 residues. For the CDR3, the DNA is TGTGCTAGCAGCTTAGCCGCGAGTGGTGAGCAGTACTTC. Translated, it gives CASSLAASGEQYF. Supplemented by reference TRBV7-7 and TRBJ2-7, the full variable domain reads GAGVSQSPRYKVTKRGQDVTLRCDPISSHATLYWYQQALGQGPEFLTYFNYEAQPDKSGLPSDRFSAERPEGSISTLTIQRTEQRDSAMYRCASSLAASGEQYFGPGTRLTVT.

This rearrangement joins TRBV29-1 to TRBJ2-3; 9 bases match TRBD1. The germline V gene encodes CDR1 SQVTM and CDR2 ANQGSEA. The junction had 16 bases not matched to a gene; V was cut back by 3 bases and J by 6 bases. This CDR3 has 17 residues. As DNA, the CDR3 is TGCAGCGTTGACGGGGACAGGGAGCAAGGAGTCACGGATACGCAGTATTTT. Translation gives CSVDGDREQGVTDTQYF.

Only a few counts were recorded for this clone. This chain uses TRBV9 with TRBJ1-4, with D perhaps TRBD1 (5 bases). V was cut by 0 bases and J by 3 bases, with 9 bases left in between. Germline assignment: CDR1 SGDLS and CDR2 YYNGEE. This CDR3 contains 15 residues. CDR3 region: CASSVVGLANEKLFF. In nucleotides, the CDR3 is TGTGCCAGCAGCGTAGTGGGGCTGGCTAATGAAAAACTGTTTTTT.

This chain connects TRBV5-4 to TRBJ2-5, with a weak D call TRBD1 (6 bases). The CDR3 has 13 amino acids. Trimming removed 4 bases from V and 5 bases from J, with 12 bases in between. The germline gives CDR1 SGHNT, CDR2 YYREEE (reference sequence). The CDR3 DNA reads as TGTGCCAGCAGCCTGGACAGTTCCGAGACCCAGTACTTC. Amino acid sequence: CASSLDSSETQYF.

V and J are TRBV9 and TRBJ2-5, with a possible D match to TRBD1 (6 bases). The CDR3 consists of 14 residues. V lost 4 bases and J lost 2, with 12 bases in between. Germline loops: CDR1 SGDLS, CDR2 YYNGEE. CDR3 in DNA: TGTGCCAGCAGCCGACAGGTGGGTCAAGAGACCCAGTACTTC. Amino acid sequence: CASSRQVGQETQYF.

This chain joins TRBV6-5 and TRBJ1-2; D perhaps matches TRBD1 (6 bases). Trimming removed 0 bases at V and 4 bases at J, with 12 bases between. Germline V lookup: CDR1 MNHEY, CDR2 SVGAGI. The CDR3 is made up of 15 amino acids. The CDR3 loop reads CASSYSPDRTYGYTF. DNA for the CDR3: TGTGCCAGCAGTTACTCGCCGGACAGAACCTATGGCTACACCTTC.

The V call is TRBV5-1, the J call TRBJ1-4; D is undetermined. Trimming took 1 base from V and 2 from J, leaving 9 bases between them. Germline assignment: CDR1 SGHRS and CDR2 YFSETQ. The CDR3 sequence is 15 residues long. In DNA, the CDR3 is TGCGCCAGCAGCTTGTCGGGTCTGACTAATGAAAAACTGTTTTTT. This encodes CASSLSGLTNEKLFF. Full variable domain (missing parts from reference TRBV5-1 and TRBJ1-4): KAGVTQTPRYLIKTRGQQVTLSCSPISGHRSVSWYQQTPGQGLQFLFEYFSETQRNKGNFPGRFSGRQFSNSRSEMNVSTLELGDSALYLCASSLSGLTNEKLFFGSGTQLSVL.